This entry concerns a single T cell receptor (beta chain). Its antigen is as yet unknown. Profiled with immunoSEQ multiplex PCR; TCRdb holds only in-frame clones, not every one. The sample lists some 140,000 clones; more than 85% were seen once. The sample is drawn from a study of T cell responses to AZD1222 COVID-19 vaccine. At the level of the study: Second-dose groups at about 4 or about 12 weeks were pooled. Study-level points and caveats: Clonal diversity was possibly underestimated; the donors were predominantly white British and more often female.

Looked up from germline, CDR1 is SGHDT and CDR2 is YYEEEE. This CDR3 spans 15 amino acids. V was trimmed by 4 bases and J by 0 bases, leaving 14 bases between them. Source: peripheral blood, taken on day 0 of AZD1222 vaccination. The chain recombines TRBV5-6 with TRBJ2-7; no clear D. The clonotype comes from an adult in good health. CDR3 coding DNA: TGTGCCAGCAGCATGGACGGGCGAAGCTCCTACGAGCAGTACTTC. Protein: CASSMDGRSSYEQYF.